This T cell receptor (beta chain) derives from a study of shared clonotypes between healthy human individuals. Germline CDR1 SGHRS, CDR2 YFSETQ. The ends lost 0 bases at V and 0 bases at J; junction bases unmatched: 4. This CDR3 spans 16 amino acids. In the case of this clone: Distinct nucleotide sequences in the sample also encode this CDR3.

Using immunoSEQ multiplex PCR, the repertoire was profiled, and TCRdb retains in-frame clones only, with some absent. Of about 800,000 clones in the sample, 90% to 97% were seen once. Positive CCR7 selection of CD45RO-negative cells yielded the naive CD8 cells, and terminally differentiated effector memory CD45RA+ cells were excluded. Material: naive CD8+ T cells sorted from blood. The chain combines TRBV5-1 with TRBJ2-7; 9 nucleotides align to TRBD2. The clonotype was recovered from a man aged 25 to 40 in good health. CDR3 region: CASSLGLADSSYEQYF. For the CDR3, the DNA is TGCGCCAGCAGCTTGGGACTAGCGGATAGCTCCTACGAGCAGTACTTC.